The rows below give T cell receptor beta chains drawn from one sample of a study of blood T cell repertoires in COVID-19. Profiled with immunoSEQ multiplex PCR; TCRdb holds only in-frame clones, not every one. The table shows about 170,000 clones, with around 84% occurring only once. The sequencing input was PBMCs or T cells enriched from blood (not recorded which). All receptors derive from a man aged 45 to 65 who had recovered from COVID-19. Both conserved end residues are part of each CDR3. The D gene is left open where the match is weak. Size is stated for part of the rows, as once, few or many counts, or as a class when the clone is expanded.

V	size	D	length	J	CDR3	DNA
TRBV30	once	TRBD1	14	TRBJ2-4	CAGTGDLAKNIQYF	TGTGCCGGTACAGGGGATCTAGCCAAAAACATTCAGTACTTC
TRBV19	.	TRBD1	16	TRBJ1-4	CASSSPRRGRDEKLFF	TGTGCCAGTAGTTCACCCAGAAGGGGGCGAGATGAAAAACTGTTTTTT
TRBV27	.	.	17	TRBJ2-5	CASSSKTEGTPQETQYF	TGTGCCAGCAGTTCCAAAACCGAAGGGACACCCCAAGAGACCCAGTACTTC
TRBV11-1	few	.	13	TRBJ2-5	CASSGGVGETQYF	TGTGCCAGCAGCGGAGGGGTCGGGGAGACCCAGTACTTC
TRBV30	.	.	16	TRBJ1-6	CAWSVSTGHHNSPLHF	TGTGCCTGGAGTGTGAGTACGGGACACCATAATTCACCCCTCCACTTT
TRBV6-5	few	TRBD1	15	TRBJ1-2	CASRTGQGESYGYTF	TGTGCCAGCAGGACGGGACAGGGCGAATCCTATGGCTACACCTTC
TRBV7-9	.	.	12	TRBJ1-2	CASSFAEYGYTF	TGTGCCAGCAGCTTTGCGGAGTATGGCTACACCTTC
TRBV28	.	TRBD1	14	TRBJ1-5	CASSWGTANQPQHF	TGTGCCAGCAGCTGGGGGACAGCGAATCAGCCCCAGCATTTT
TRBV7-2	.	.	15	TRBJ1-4	CASSPTVGRREKLFF	TGTGCCAGCAGTCCAACGGTGGGCCGACGGGAAAAACTGTTTTTT
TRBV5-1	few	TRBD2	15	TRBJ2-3	CASSLAGGLTDTQYF	TGCGCCAGCAGTTTAGCGGGGGGGCTCACAGATACGCAGTATTTT
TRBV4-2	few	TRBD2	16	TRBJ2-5	CASSRRLAGGRETQYF	TGTGCCAGCAGCCGCCGACTAGCGGGGGGGCGCGAGACCCAGTACTTC
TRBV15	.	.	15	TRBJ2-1	CATSRVDWGVGEQFF	TGTGCCACCAGCAGAGTAGATTGGGGGGTCGGAGAGCAGTTCTTC
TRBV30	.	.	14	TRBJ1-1	CAWSGGHRNTEAFF	TGTGCCTGGAGTGGGGGACATCGAAACACTGAAGCTTTCTTT
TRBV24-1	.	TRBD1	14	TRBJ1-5	CATSEDRGHQPQHF	TGTGCCACCAGTGAGGACAGGGGGCATCAGCCCCAGCATTTT
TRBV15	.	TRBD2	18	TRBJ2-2	CATSRDPAGGPNTGELFF	TGTGCCACCAGCAGAGATCCAGCGGGGGGCCCGAACACCGGGGAGCTGTTTTTT
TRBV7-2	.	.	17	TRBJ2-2	CASSFDSGGLGTGELFF	TGTGCCAGCAGCTTCGACTCGGGGGGCTTGGGGACCGGGGAGCTGTTTTTT
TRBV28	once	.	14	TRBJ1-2	CASSSGQRIYGYTF	TGTGCCAGCAGCTCTGGACAACGGATCTATGGCTACACCTTC
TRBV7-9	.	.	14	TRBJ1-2	CASSLARRNYGYTF	TGTGCCAGCAGCTTAGCGCGAAGAAACTATGGCTACACCTTC
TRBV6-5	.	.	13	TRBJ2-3	CASRKVEGDTQYF	TGTGCCAGCAGGAAAGTGGAGGGGGATACGCAGTATTTT
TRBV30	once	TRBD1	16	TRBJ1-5	CAWSVQGQGAHQPQHF	TGTGCCTGGAGTGTACAGGGACAGGGGGCACATCAGCCCCAGCATTTT
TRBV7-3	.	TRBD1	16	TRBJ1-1	CASGQGAGLMNTEAFF	TGTGCCAGCGGACAGGGCGCGGGGTTGATGAACACTGAAGCTTTCTTT
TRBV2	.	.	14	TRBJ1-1	CASSEALRNTEAFF	TGTGCCAGCAGTGAAGCGCTAAGGAACACTGAAGCTTTCTTT
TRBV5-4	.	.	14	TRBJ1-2	CASSLAGTEWVYTF	TGTGCCAGCAGCTTGGCCGGGACTGAGTGGGTCTACACCTTC
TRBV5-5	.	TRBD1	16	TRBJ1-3	CASSPADRAGGNTIYF	TGTGCCAGCAGCCCAGCGGACAGGGCTGGTGGAAACACCATATATTTT
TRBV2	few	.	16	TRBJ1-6	CASSDYRQGLNSPLHF	TGTGCCAGCAGTGACTATCGGCAGGGTCTCAATTCACCCCTCCACTTT
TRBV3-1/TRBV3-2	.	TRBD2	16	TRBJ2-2	CASSLLAGGPAGELFF	TGTGCCAGCAGCCTCTTAGCGGGGGGGCCCGCCGGGGAGCTGTTTTTT
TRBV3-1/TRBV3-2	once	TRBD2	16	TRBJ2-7	CASSQEPPSGGGEQYF	TGTGCCAGCAGCCAAGAGCCCCCTAGCGGGGGAGGTGAGCAGTACTTC
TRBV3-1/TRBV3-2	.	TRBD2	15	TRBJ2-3	CASRRGGSYTDTQYF	TGTGCCAGCAGACGGGGGGGGAGCTACACAGATACGCAGTATTTT
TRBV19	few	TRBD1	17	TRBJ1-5	CASSIPPGQGLLQPQHF	TGTGCCAGTAGTATTCCCCCCGGACAGGGGTTACTTCAGCCCCAGCATTTT
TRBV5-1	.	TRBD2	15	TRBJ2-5	CASSLDGTSLETQYF	TGCGCCAGCAGCTTGGACGGGACTAGCCTGGAGACCCAGTACTTC
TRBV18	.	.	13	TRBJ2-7	CASSPGRGVEQYF	TGTGCCAGCTCACCGGGTCGAGGTGTGGAGCAGTACTTC
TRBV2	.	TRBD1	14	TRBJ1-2	CASRSADRADGYTF	TGTGCCAGCAGGAGCGCTGACAGGGCCGATGGCTACACCTTC